The next 20 T cell receptor beta chains were all read from a single sample in a study of radiation and T cells in renal cell carcinoma. The time point here: blood 4 weeks post-SBRT, at nephrectomy. Treatment specified: 15 Gy SBRT to primary tumor, nephrectomy 4 weeks later. The protocol was immunoSEQ multiplex PCR, while the TCRdb copy is restricted to in-frame clones and leaves out a portion. This table has approximately 170,000 clones, about 87% appearing once. The sequences come from blood, collected from a patient whose treatment included radiotherapy and nephrectomy. All receptors derive from a woman in her forties or fifties with renal cell carcinoma.

This clone was seen only a few times. This sequence joins TRBV13 and TRBJ1-3; tentative D call: TRBD1 (5 bases). The CDR3 covers 15 residues. The V and J ends lost 5 bases and 0 bases respectively, with 11 bases between them. Germline loops: CDR1 PRHDT, CDR2 FYEKMQ (reference sequence). The CDR3, as DNA: TGTGCCAGCAGCCAGGGACGGCTCTCTGGAAACACCATATATTTT. Translation gives CASSQGRLSGNTIYF.

This clone has only one observation. The chain combines TRBV7-9 with TRBJ1-2, with D uncertain. The length of the CDR3 is 12 residues. V was shortened by 5 bases and J by 7 bases, with 11 bases between the two germline ends. Germline CDR1 is SEHNR and CDR2 is FQNEAQ (reference sequence). The CDR3 region is CASSPGDRGYTF. CDR3 nucleotide sequence: TGTGCCAGCAGCCCCGGGGATCGTGGCTACACCTTC.

The chain couples TRBV6-1 to TRBJ1-3, with 7 bases identical to TRBD1. CDR3 length: 15 amino acids. V lost 7 bases to trimming and J lost 0 bases; unmatched junction nucleotides: 6. Germline assignment: CDR1 MNHNS and CDR2 SASEGT. The CDR3 is CASIPNRGSGNTIYF. As DNA, the CDR3 is TGTGCCAGCATCCCCAACAGGGGCTCTGGAAACACCATATATTTT.

The V gene is TRBV4-2, the J gene TRBJ2-2; no firm D call. CDR1 LGHNA and CDR2 YNFKEQ come from the germline V gene. V lost 1 base, J lost 2 bases, and 20 bases lay in between. The CDR3 has 19 residues. Here the CDR3 reads CASSQVQTAANPNTGELFF. The CDR3 DNA reads as TGTGCCAGCAGCCAAGTCCAAACAGCTGCCAACCCAAACACCGGGGAGCTGTTTTTT.

The V and J genes are TRBV5-1 and TRBJ2-7; 8 bases agree with TRBD1. The CDR3 runs 15 residues. In germline, CDR1 is SGHRS, CDR2 YFSETQ. V lost 2 bases, J lost 1 base, and 5 bases stayed unmatched. CDR3 in amino acids: CASSFEQGVSYEQYF. The CDR3 DNA follows: TGCGCCAGCAGCTTCGAACAGGGGGTATCCTACGAGCAGTACTTC. Drawing the rest from reference TRBV5-1 and TRBJ2-7, the complete variable domain is KAGVTQTPRYLIKTRGQQVTLSCSPISGHRSVSWYQQTPGQGLQFLFEYFSETQRNKGNFPGRFSGRQFSNSRSEMNVSTLELGDSALYLCASSFEQGVSYEQYFGPGTRLTVT.

The gene calls are TRBV5-1 and TRBJ2-1; TRBD1 agrees at 10 bases. The CDR3 consists of 15 residues. V was clipped by 3 bases and J by 3 bases; unmatched bases: 3. Germline lookup yields CDR1 SGHRS and CDR2 YFSETQ. The CDR3 DNA reads TGCGCCAGCAGCTCCGGGACAGGGGACTACAATGAGCAGTTCTTC. Translated, it gives CASSSGTGDYNEQFF.

CDR3 region: CASSNYGYTF. CDR3 nucleotide sequence: TGTGCCAGCAGTAATTATGGCTACACCTTC. This chain joins TRBV25-1 and TRBJ1-2; D is ambiguous. V lost 5 bases and J 5 bases, leaving 3 bases between the germline ends. There are 10 residues in the CDR3. CDR1 and CDR2 (germline): MGHDK, SYGVNS.

The chain recombines TRBV11-2 with TRBJ2-5, with 14 bases matching TRBD2. J was trimmed by 5 bases and V by 5 bases; bases with no gene match: 10. This CDR3 is 17 amino acids long. Germline V gene sequence: CDR1 SGHAT, CDR2 FQNNGV. CDR3 nucleotide sequence: TGTGCCAGCAGCCTTCAGGGACTAGCGGGGGTTAAGGAGACCCAGTACTTC. Translation: CASSLQGLAGVKETQYF. The full variable domain, in which reference TRBV11-2 and TRBJ2-5 provide the parts outside the CDR3, is EAGVAQSPRYKIIEKRQSVAFWCNPISGHATLYWYQQILGQGPKLLIQFQNNGVVDDSQLPKDRFSAERLKGVDSTLKIQPAKLEDSAVYLCASSLQGLAGVKETQYFGPGTRLLVL.

This clone has a single count. The genes are TRBV5-1 and TRBJ1-2; D is unclear. Trimming shortened V by 5 bases and J by 10 bases, and 21 bases separated the two germline ends. From germline, CDR1 is SGHRS and CDR2 YFSETQ. The CDR3 spans 14 residues. CDR3 loop: CASSPTPSASVYTF. In DNA, the CDR3 is TGCGCCAGCAGTCCCACCCCTTCCGCCTCGGTCTACACCTTC.

The V call is TRBV18, the J call TRBJ1-1; D remains unclear. The CDR3 loop spans 13 amino acids. Germline V gene lookup returns CDR1 KGHSH and CDR2 LQKENI. V gave up 2 bases and J gave up 3 bases, with 7 bases separating them. Here the CDR3 reads CASSPGVDTEAFF. The DNA of the CDR3 is TGTGCCAGCTCACCAGGGGTTGACACTGAAGCTTTCTTT.

This rearrangement joins TRBV7-2 to TRBJ2-3; 7 nucleotides line up with TRBD2. V gave up 7 bases and J gave up 2 bases; unmatched junction bases: 6. Per germline, CDR1 SGHTA and CDR2 FQGNSA. The CDR3 spans 14 residues. This CDR3 reads CASTPAGFTDTQYF. CDR3 DNA: TGTGCCAGCACCCCAGCGGGATTCACAGATACGCAGTATTTT.

This sequence joins TRBV4-1 and TRBJ1-5; D is uncertain. Trimming pared 0 bases from V and 9 bases from J, leaving 9 bases between. The CDR3 is 13 amino acids. Germline V gene sequence: CDR1 MGHRA, CDR2 YSYEKL. This CDR3 reads CASSQDPPGPQHF. The CDR3 DNA sequence: TGCGCCAGCAGCCAAGATCCTCCTGGGCCCCAGCATTTT.

CDR3 region: CASSLQQGMYEQYF. As DNA, the CDR3 is TGCGCCAGCAGCCTTCAACAGGGGATGTACGAGCAGTACTTC. This chain uses TRBV4-1 with TRBJ2-7, with 7 positions matching TRBD1. This CDR3 has 14 residues. The trim removed 4 bases at V and 4 bases at J, leaving 7 bases unmatched. CDR1 is MGHRA, CDR2 YSYEKL, per germline.

V gene TRBV5-1 combines with J gene TRBJ1-2; TRBD1 might be the D (6 bases). From germline, CDR1 is SGHRS and CDR2 YFSETQ. The CDR3 has 18 residues. The V end was cut by 4 bases, the J end by 1 base, with 23 bases between. CDR3 residues: CASSLTTGGRRLNYGYTF. The CDR3 DNA is TGCGCCAGCAGCCTGACGACTGGGGGCCGCCGCCTTAACTATGGCTACACCTTC.

V is TRBV5-5 and J is TRBJ2-2; D remains ambiguous. The CDR3 contains 13 residues. Trimming stripped 0 bases from V and 4 bases from J, with 4 bases between. Germline CDR1 reads SGHKS; CDR2 reads YYEKEE (reference sequence). The CDR3 DNA reads as TGTGCCAGCAGCTTGGGGTTCACCGGGGAGCTGTTTTTT. This gives the protein CASSLGFTGELFF.

V usage is TRBV6-7 and J usage is TRBJ1-6, with D hard to call. TRBV6-7 is placed among ORFs of uncertain function. V lost 6 bases to trimming and J lost 0 bases, with 6 bases between them. This CDR3 comprises 14 residues. The CDR3 here is CASREYSYNSPLHF. As DNA, the CDR3 is TGTGCCAGCAGGGAGTACTCCTATAATTCACCCCTCCACTTT.

The chain has TRBV4-2 and TRBJ2-5, with D unclear. V was trimmed by 0 bases and J by 1 base, leaving 9 bases between them. CDR1 LGHNA and CDR2 YNFKEQ come from the germline V gene. CDR3 length equals 15 residues. CDR3 residues: CASSQEVGSQETQYF. The CDR3 nucleotides read TGTGCCAGCAGCCAAGAAGTCGGTTCCCAAGAGACCCAGTACTTC.

CDR3 protein: CSVPWRGGSNEQFF. The CDR3 nucleotides are TGCAGCGTGCCGTGGCGGGGTGGGTCGAATGAGCAGTTCTTC. The rearrangement uses TRBV29-1 and TRBJ2-1; D may be TRBD2 (6 bases). There are 14 residues in the CDR3. The V end lost 6 bases, the J end lost 7 bases, and 19 bases lay between the germline ends. The V gene's germline CDR1 is SQVTM and CDR2 ANQGSEA.

The rearrangement uses TRBV5-1 and TRBJ2-3, with D hard to call. The CDR3 extends over 13 amino acids. Germline CDR1 is SGHRS and CDR2 is YFSETQ. V lost 4 bases and J lost 3, with 9 bases in between. The CDR3 DNA sequence: TGCGCCAGCAGCCCGTTGGGAACAGATACGCAGTATTTT. It is translated as CASSPLGTDTQYF.

This chain links TRBV5-5 with TRBJ1-5; D is unresolved. V lost 1 base and J 3 bases, leaving 11 bases between the germline ends. CDR3 length equals 15 residues. Germline lookup yields CDR1 SGHKS and CDR2 YYEKEE (reference sequence). The CDR3 DNA reads TGTGCCAGCAGCTTGTCAAGTATAGACAATCAGCCCCAGCATTTT. Translating gives CASSLSSIDNQPQHF.